Sequencing of this TCR beta chain was carried out in a study of blood T cell repertoires in COVID-19. The method was immunoSEQ multiplex PCR; TCRdb's version includes in-frame clones alone and lacks a portion of them. The sample shows a few hundred thousand clones, over 75% of them seen only once. The germline V gene has CDR1 SGHVS and CDR2 FQNEAQ. V was clipped by 0 bases and J by 8 bases, with 28 bases between them. The CDR3 is made up of 20 amino acids. Participants were placed into cohorts based on the clinical history they reported. This receptor was taken from a woman between 35 and 50 years old who had been exposed to COVID-19. The sample taken for sequencing was PBMCs or T cells enriched from blood (not recorded which). The rearrangement links TRBV7-8 to TRBJ1-4; D might be TRBD1 (5 bases). The CDR3 spells CASSLASTPGSMSPSEKLFF. The CDR3 region has the DNA TGTGCCAGCAGCTTAGCCTCGACTCCAGGGTCAATGTCCCCCTCGGAAAAACTGTTTTTT. The variable domain in full, with the rest retrieved from reference TRBV7-8 and TRBJ1-4, is GAGVSQSPRYKVAKRGQDVALRCDPISGHVSLFWYQQALGQGPEFLTYFQNEAQLDKSGLPSDRFFAERPEGSVSTLKIQRTQQEDSAVYLCASSLASTPGSMSPSEKLFFGSGTQLSVL.